The source of this T cell receptor (beta chain) is a study of graft-versus-host responses after intestinal transplantation. Study in general: Once they had received anti-thymocyte globulin induction, all recipients took tacrolimus and steroids for two to three years.

About this clone: Antigen unknown.

General study points: Patients with graft-donor T cell macrochimerism had high graft-versus-host to host-versus-graft clonal ratios in allografts.

Clones were read by immunoSEQ multiplex PCR, and TCRdb kept only the in-frame ones, dropping some. The sample holds tens of thousands of clones, around 83% seen once. The CDR3 sequence is 17 residues long. CDR1 is MRHNA and CDR2 is SNTAGT in the germline V gene. The V and J ends lost 7 bases and 2 bases respectively, with 22 bases between them. This TCR came from a human donor who received an intestinal transplant. The chain couples TRBV6-4 to TRBJ2-3; D possibly matches TRBD1 or TRBD2 (5 bases each). The sequencing here drew on unstimulated CD8+ T cells sorted from spleen or lymph node cells, taken before intestinal transplant. The CDR3 coding sequence is TGTGCCAGCATGGGACGTCGTACTACCGCCAACACAGATACGCAGTATTTT. It codes for CASMGRRTTANTDTQYF.